The 3 T cell receptor beta chains below were found in one sample sequenced in a study of Ad26.COV2.S vaccination and SARS-CoV-2 variants. As for treatment: approximately 18 received Ad26.COV2.S at low or high dose, single or two shots; 5 received placebo; per-sample allocation not given. On day 63 after the first injection, vaccine and placebo recipients gave samples. Some clones are missing from TCRdb's copy, which holds only in-frame ones; the method was immunoSEQ multiplex PCR. The sample lists fewer than 800,000 clones, roughly nine tenths occurring once. The sample consisted of peripheral blood, taken in a trial of Ad26.COV2.S vaccine versus placebo. The origin of the receptors is a person between 18 and 60 years old who received the Ad26.COV2.S COVID-19 vaccine or a placebo.

The chain has TRBV11-1 and TRBJ2-1; 7 positions agree with TRBD2. With V trimmed by 2 bases and J by 7 bases, 11 bases remained unmatched. The CDR3 has 16 amino acids. CDR1 is SGHAT, CDR2 FQDESV, per germline (reference sequence). The CDR3 protein is CASSLRPAEAGNEQFF. Written as DNA, the CDR3 is TGTGCCAGCAGCTTAAGGCCAGCCGAAGCGGGAAATGAGCAGTTCTTC.

This chain joins TRBV10-3 and TRBJ1-1, with D possibly TRBD1 on 6 matching bases. Germline-derived CDR1 and CDR2 are ENHRY and SYGVKD. Trimming pared 0 bases from V and 5 bases from J, leaving 10 bases between. The length of the CDR3 is 14 residues. The DNA for the CDR3 is TGTGCCATCAGTGAGTCGGGGGGGCTAACTGAAGCTTTCTTT. As protein: CAISESGGLTEAFF.

V is TRBV30 and J is TRBJ2-3, with 11 bases matching TRBD2. Germline CDR1 reads GTSNPN; CDR2 reads SVGIG (reference sequence). The junction had 2 bases not matched to a gene; V was cut back by 3 bases and J by 3 bases. The CDR3 covers 14 residues. CDR3 sequence reads: CAWRRTSGTDTQYF. CDR3 DNA: TGTGCCTGGAGGCGGACTAGCGGGACAGATACGCAGTATTTT.